These 14 T cell receptor beta chains share one sample of origin, sequenced in a study of blood T cell repertoires in COVID-19. Measured with immunoSEQ multiplex PCR; TCRdb has only the in-frame clones, and not every one. The table has some 320,000 clones, about nine tenths seen once. Sequenced input: PBMCs or T cells enriched from blood (not recorded which). The receptors shown here come from a man in his sixties who had recovered from COVID-19.

The chain is built from TRBV6-2 or TRBV6-3 and TRBJ1-6; 10 bases are shared with TRBD1. The CDR3 runs 15 residues. CDR1 and CDR2 (germline): MNHEY, SVGEGT. J gave up 9 bases and V 2 bases, and 4 bases lay outside the gene matches. CDR3 coding DNA: TGTGCCAGCAGTTACGCCGGGGACAGGGGTTCACCCCTCCACTTT. The encoded protein is CASSYAGDRGSPLHF.

The V gene is TRBV19, the J gene TRBJ1-5, with D maybe TRBD1 (5 bases). Trimming cost V 2 bases and J 1 base, with 24 bases left between them. Germline V gene data show CDR1 as LNHDA and CDR2 as SQIVND (reference sequence). There are 20 residues in the CDR3. CDR3 loop: CASSIPPRFGTGVSNQPQHF. As DNA, the CDR3 is TGTGCCAGTAGTATACCCCCACGGTTTGGTACGGGGGTGAGCAATCAGCCCCAGCATTTT.

The chain recombines TRBV4-2 with TRBJ1-1; D not certain. The V gene's germline CDR1 is LGHNA and CDR2 YNFKEQ. There are 14 residues in the CDR3. The germline V and J ends were trimmed by 4 bases and 0 bases, with 9 bases remaining between them. The CDR3 here is CASSRESLNTEAFF. The CDR3 bases are TGTGCCAGCAGCCGCGAGAGCTTGAACACTGAAGCTTTCTTT.

This rearrangement joins TRBV11-1 to TRBJ1-1; 7 bases map to TRBD1. The CDR3 loop spans 12 amino acids. Looked up from germline, CDR1 is SGHAT and CDR2 is FQDESV (reference sequence). J gave up 9 bases and V 4 bases, and 5 bases lay outside the gene matches. The CDR3 protein is CASSSGTAKAFF. The CDR3 DNA is TGTGCCAGCAGCTCGGGGACAGCCAAAGCTTTCTTT.

The chain uses TRBV30 and TRBJ2-7; 7 bases match TRBD2. CDR3 size: 14 residues. V shed 7 bases and J 3 bases; nucleotides not matched to a gene: 12. Germline V lookup: CDR1 GTSNPN, CDR2 SVGIG (reference sequence). The CDR3 DNA reads as TGTGCCTATGAGGCCAGCGGGGTTAACTACGAGCAGTACTTC. This sequence encodes CAYEASGVNYEQYF.

The chain recombines TRBV10-1 with TRBJ2-1, with a weak D call TRBD1 (5 bases). Looked up from germline, CDR1 is WNHNN and CDR2 is SYGVQD (reference sequence). The V end was cut by 0 bases, the J end by 10 bases, with 13 bases between. This CDR3 is built from 14 residues. In DNA form, the CDR3 reads TGCGCCAGCAGTGAGTCCGCCTCTTGGGGCGAGCAGTTCTTC. Translated: CASSESASWGEQFF.

The count of this clone is one. The gene calls are TRBV6-5 and TRBJ2-1; unclear D gene. Germline CDR1 reads MNHEY; CDR2 reads SVGAGI. This CDR3 has 12 residues. Trimming cost V 6 bases and J 7 bases, with 10 bases left between them. The CDR3 nucleotides are TGTGCCAGCAGGCCTGCACGGAATGAGCAGTTCTTC. Translating gives CASRPARNEQFF.

The chain recombines TRBV19 with TRBJ1-5; perhaps TRBD1 as D (5 bases). This CDR3 comprises 13 residues. The germline CDR1 and CDR2 sequences are LNHDA and SQIVND (reference sequence). Trimming took 10 bases from V and 8 from J, leaving 18 bases between them. CDR3 sequence reads: CATSGTGDKPQHF. DNA of the CDR3: TGTGCCACCAGCGGGACGGGAGATAAGCCCCAGCATTTT.

The chain has TRBV5-5 and TRBJ1-1, with TRBD1 matching 9 bases. This CDR3 spans 16 amino acids. Germline CDR1 SGHKS, CDR2 YYEKEE (reference sequence). Trimming took 3 bases from V and 4 from J; bases not matched to a gene: 10. DNA of the CDR3: TGTGCCAGCAGCTGGGGGACAGGGAAAGTCGGCACTGAAGCTTTCTTT. This gives the protein CASSWGTGKVGTEAFF.

The rearrangement joins TRBV5-8 to TRBJ1-5; D is ambiguous. The CDR3 spans 14 residues. The V gene lost 0 bases and the J gene lost 0 bases, with 4 bases spanning the gap. Germline CDR1 reads SGHTS; CDR2 reads YDEGEE. CDR3 sequence reads: CASSLDSSNQPQHF. The CDR3 DNA reads as TGTGCCAGCAGCTTGGACAGTAGCAATCAGCCCCAGCATTTT. The full variable domain, its missing parts supplied by reference TRBV5-8 and TRBJ1-5, is EAGVTQSPTHLIKTRGQQATLRCSPISGHTSVYWYQQALGLGLQFLLWYDEGEERNRGNFPPRFSGRQFPNYSSELNVNALELEDSALYLCASSLDSSNQPQHFGDGTRLSIL.

The V gene is TRBV5-1, the J gene TRBJ2-5, with 7 bases fitting TRBD1. The CDR3 contains 17 residues. Germline V lookup: CDR1 SGHRS, CDR2 YFSETQ. Trimming removed 1 base from V and 1 base from J; junction bases left unmatched: 10. As DNA, the CDR3 is TGCGCCAGCAGCTTGCCCCGGGACAGTCGGGGCCAAGAGACCCAGTACTTC. Translation: CASSLPRDSRGQETQYF. The entire variable domain, with the rest obtained from reference TRBV5-1 and TRBJ2-5, is as follows: KAGVTQTPRYLIKTRGQQVTLSCSPISGHRSVSWYQQTPGQGLQFLFEYFSETQRNKGNFPGRFSGRQFSNSRSEMNVSTLELGDSALYLCASSLPRDSRGQETQYFGPGTRLLVL.

The rearrangement uses TRBV4-1 and TRBJ2-1; 8 nucleotides align to TRBD2. The CDR3 loop spans 14 amino acids. CDR1 is MGHRA, CDR2 YSYEKL, per germline. Trimming took 0 bases from V and 9 from J; bases not matched to a gene: 4. The CDR3 sequence is CASSQEPAGVEQFF. The CDR3 DNA reads as TGCGCCAGCAGCCAAGAGCCAGCGGGAGTTGAGCAGTTCTTC.

V gene TRBV24-1 combines with J gene TRBJ2-3; 7 nucleotides match TRBD1. This CDR3 spans 14 amino acids. V shed 4 bases and J 3 bases; nucleotides not matched to a gene: 3. Germline V gene lookup returns CDR1 KGHDR and CDR2 SFDVKD. CDR3: CATSDPQGTDTQYF. DNA of the CDR3: TGTGCCACCAGTGACCCACAGGGGACAGATACGCAGTATTTT.

This clone was observed a handful of times. CDR3 DNA: TGTGCCAGCAGCTTAGCACTAGCGGGACGGGAGCAGTTCTTC. This gives the protein CASSLALAGREQFF. V gene TRBV7-6 combines with J gene TRBJ2-1; 10 bases are a match to TRBD2. This CDR3 comprises 14 residues. Germline V CDR1 and CDR2: SGHVS, FNYEAQ. The junction had 3 bases not matched to a gene; V was cut back by 0 bases and J by 10 bases.